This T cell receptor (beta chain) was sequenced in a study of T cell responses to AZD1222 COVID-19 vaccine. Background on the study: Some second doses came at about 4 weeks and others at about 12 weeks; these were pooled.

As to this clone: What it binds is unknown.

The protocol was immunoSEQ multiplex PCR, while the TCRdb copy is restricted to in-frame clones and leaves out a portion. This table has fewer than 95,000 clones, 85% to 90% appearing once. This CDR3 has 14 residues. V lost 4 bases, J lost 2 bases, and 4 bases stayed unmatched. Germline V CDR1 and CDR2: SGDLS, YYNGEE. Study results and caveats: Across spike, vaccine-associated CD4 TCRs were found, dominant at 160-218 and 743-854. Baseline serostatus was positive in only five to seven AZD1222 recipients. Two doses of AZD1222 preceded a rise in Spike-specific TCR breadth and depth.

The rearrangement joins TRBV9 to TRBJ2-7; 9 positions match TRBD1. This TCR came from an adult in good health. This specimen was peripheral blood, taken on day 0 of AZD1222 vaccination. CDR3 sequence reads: CASSSGQGTYEQYF. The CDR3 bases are TGTGCCAGCAGCTCTGGACAGGGGACCTACGAGCAGTACTTC. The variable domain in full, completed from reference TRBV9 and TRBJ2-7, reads DSGVTQTPKHLITATGQRVTLRCSPRSGDLSVYWYQQSLDQGLQFLIQYYNGEERAKGNILERFSAQQFPDLHSELNLSSLELGDSALYFCASSSGQGTYEQYFGPGTRLTVT.